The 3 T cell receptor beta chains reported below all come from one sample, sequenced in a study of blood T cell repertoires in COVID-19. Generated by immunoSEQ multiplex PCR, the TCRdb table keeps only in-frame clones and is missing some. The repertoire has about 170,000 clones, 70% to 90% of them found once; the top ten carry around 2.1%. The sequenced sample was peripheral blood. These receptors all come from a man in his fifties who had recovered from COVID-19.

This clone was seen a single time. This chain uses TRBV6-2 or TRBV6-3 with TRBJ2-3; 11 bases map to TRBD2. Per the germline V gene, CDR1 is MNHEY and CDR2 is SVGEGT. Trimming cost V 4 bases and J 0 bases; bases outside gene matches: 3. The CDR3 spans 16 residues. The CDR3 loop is CASSSIAGGSTDTQYF. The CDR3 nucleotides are TGTGCCAGCAGTTCCATAGCGGGGGGGAGCACAGATACGCAGTATTTT.

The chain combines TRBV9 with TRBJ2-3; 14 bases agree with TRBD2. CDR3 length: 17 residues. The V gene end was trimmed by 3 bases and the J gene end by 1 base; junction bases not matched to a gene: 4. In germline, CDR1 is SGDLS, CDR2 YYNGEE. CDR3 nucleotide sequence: TGTGCCAGCAGCGCGACTAGCGGGAGGGGTCGCACAGATACGCAGTATTTT. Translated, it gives CASSATSGRGRTDTQYF.

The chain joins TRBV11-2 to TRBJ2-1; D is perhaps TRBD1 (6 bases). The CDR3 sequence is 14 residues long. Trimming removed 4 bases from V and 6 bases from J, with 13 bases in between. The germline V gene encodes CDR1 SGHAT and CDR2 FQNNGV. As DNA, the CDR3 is TGTGCCAGCAGCTCACCTAGAGGGGGCAATGAGCAGTTCTTC. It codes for CASSSPRGGNEQFF.